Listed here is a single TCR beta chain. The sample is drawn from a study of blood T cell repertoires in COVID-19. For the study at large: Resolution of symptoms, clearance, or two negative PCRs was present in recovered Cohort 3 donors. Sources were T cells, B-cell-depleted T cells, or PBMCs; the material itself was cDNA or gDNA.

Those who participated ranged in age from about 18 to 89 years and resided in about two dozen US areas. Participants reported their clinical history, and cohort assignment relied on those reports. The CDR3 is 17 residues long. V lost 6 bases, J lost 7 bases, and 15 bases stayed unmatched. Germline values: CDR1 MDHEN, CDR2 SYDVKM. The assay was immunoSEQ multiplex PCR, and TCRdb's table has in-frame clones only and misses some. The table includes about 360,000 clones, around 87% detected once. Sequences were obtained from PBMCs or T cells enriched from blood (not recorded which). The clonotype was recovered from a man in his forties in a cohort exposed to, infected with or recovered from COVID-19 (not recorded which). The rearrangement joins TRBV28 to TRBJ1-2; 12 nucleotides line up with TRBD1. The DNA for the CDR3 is TGTGCCAGCAGCAAATTTGGGACAGGGGGCTTTAATCCTGGCTACACCTTC. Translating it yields CASSKFGTGGFNPGYTF.